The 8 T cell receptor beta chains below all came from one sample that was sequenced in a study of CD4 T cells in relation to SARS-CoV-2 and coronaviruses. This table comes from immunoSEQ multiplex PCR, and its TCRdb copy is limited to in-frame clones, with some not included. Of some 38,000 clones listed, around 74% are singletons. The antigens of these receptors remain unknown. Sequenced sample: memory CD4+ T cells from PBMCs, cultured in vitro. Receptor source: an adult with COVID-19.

CDR3: CASSLGQRDNSPLHF. CDR3 in DNA: TGTGCCAGCAGTTTGGGGCAGCGGGACAATTCACCCCTCCACTTT. The chain is built from TRBV28 and TRBJ1-6; D possibly corresponds to TRBD1 (5 bases). Trimming took 3 bases from V and 7 from J, leaving 13 bases between them. There are 15 residues in the CDR3. CDR1 is MDHEN, CDR2 SYDVKM, per germline.

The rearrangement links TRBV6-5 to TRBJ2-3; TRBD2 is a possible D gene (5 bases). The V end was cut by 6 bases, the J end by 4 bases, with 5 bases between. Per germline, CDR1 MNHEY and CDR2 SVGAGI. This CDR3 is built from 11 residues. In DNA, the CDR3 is TGTGCCAGCAGGAGGGCAGATACGCAGTATTTT. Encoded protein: CASRRADTQYF.

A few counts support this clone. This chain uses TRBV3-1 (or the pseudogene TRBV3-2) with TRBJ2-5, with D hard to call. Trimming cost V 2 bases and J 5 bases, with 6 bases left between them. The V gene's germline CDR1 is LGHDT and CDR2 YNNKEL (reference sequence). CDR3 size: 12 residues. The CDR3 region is CASSQSRETQYF. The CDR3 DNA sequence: TGTGCCAGCAGCCAAAGTAGGGAGACCCAGTACTTC.

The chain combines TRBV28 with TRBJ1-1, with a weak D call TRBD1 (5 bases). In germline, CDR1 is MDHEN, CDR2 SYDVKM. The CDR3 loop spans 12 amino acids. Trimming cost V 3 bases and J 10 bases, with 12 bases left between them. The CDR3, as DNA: TGTGCCAGCAGTTTCCGGGGCGGTGGAGCTTTCTTT. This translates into CASSFRGGGAFF.

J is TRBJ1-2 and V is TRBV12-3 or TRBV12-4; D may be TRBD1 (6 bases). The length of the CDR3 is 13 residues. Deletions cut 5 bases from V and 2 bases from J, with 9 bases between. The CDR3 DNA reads TGTGCCAGCAGTAAACAGGGCAACTATGGCTACACCTTC. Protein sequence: CASSKQGNYGYTF.

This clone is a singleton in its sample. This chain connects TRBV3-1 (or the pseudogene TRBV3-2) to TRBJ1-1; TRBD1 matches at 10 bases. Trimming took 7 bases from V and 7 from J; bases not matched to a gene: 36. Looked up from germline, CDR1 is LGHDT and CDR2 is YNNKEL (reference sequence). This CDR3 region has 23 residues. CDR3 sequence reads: CASNRTGTHKAVTLWGQGFEAFF. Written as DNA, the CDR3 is TGTGCCAGCAACCGAACGGGGACCCACAAAGCTGTAACATTGTGGGGACAGGGGTTTGAAGCTTTCTTT.

CDR3 loop: CASGSSVSSYNEQFF. DNA of the CDR3: TGCGCCAGCGGTTCTAGCGTTTCCTCCTACAATGAGCAGTTCTTC. The chain joins TRBV5-1 to TRBJ2-1, with TRBD2 as a possible D gene (6 bases). Germline V gene lookup returns CDR1 SGHRS and CDR2 YFSETQ. The CDR3 consists of 15 residues. V lost 7 bases and J 0 bases, leaving 14 bases between the germline ends.

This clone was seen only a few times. The CDR3 region has the DNA TGTGCCAGCAGTGACCCGTTGACTAGCAGATACAATGAGCAGTTCTTC. It is translated as CASSDPLTSRYNEQFF. V usage is TRBV6-4 and J usage is TRBJ2-1, with 7 bases identical to TRBD2. There are 16 residues in the CDR3. The ends lost 2 bases at V and 4 bases at J; junction bases unmatched: 8. Germline CDR1 and CDR2: MRHNA and SNTAGT.